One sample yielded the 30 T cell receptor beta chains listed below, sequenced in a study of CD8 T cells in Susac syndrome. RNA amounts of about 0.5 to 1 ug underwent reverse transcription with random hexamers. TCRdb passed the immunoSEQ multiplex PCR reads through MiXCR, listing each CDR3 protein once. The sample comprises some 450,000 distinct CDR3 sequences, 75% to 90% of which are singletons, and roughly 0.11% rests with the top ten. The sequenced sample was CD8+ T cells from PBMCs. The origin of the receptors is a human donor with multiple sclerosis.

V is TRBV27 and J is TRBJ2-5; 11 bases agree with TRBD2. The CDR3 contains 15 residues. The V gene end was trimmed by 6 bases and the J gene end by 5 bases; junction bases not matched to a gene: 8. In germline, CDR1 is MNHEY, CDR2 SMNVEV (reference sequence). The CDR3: CASRRLAGTMETQYF. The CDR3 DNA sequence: TGTGCCAGCAGGCGACTAGCGGGAACTATGGAGACCCAGTACTTC.

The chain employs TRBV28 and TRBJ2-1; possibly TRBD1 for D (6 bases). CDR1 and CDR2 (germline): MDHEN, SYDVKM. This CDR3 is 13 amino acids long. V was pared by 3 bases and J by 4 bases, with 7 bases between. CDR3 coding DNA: TGTGCCAGCAGTTTTACAGGGTACAATGAGCAGTTCTTC. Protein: CASSFTGYNEQFF.

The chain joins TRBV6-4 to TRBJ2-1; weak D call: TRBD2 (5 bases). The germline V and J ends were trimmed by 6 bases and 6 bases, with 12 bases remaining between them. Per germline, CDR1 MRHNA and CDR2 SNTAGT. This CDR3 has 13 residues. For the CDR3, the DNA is TGTGCCAGCAGCCCGGACTGGTTCAATGAGCAGTTCTTC. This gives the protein CASSPDWFNEQFF.

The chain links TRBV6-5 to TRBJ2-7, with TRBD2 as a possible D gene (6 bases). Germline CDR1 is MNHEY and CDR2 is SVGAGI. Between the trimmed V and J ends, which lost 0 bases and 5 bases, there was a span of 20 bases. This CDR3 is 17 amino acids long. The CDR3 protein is CASSYSEGMGKSDEQYF. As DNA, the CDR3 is TGTGCCAGCAGTTACTCGGAGGGCATGGGTAAATCCGACGAGCAGTACTTC.

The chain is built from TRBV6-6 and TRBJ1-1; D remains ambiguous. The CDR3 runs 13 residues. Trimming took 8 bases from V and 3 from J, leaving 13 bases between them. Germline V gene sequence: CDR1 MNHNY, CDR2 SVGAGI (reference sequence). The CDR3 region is CASELCLDTEAFF. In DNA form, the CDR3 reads TGTGCCAGCGAACTGTGCCTGGACACTGAAGCTTTCTTT.

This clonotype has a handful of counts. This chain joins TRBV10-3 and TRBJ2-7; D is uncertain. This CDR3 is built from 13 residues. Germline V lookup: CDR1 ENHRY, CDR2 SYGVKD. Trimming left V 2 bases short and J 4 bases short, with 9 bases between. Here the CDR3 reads CAISEGSYYEQYF. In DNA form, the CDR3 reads TGTGCCATCAGTGAGGGGTCGTATTACGAGCAGTACTTC.

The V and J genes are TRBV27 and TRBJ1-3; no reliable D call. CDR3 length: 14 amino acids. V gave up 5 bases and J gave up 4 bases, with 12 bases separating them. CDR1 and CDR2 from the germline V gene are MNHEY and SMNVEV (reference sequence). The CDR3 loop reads CASSDSGGGNTIYF. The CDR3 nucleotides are TGTGCCAGCAGTGACTCAGGCGGCGGAAACACCATATATTTT.

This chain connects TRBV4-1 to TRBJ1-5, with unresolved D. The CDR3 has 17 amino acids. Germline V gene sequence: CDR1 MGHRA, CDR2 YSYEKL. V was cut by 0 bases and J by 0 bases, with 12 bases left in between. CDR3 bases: TGCGCCAGCAGCCAAGAGAGTCCAGACTATAGCAATCAGCCCCAGCATTTT. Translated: CASSQESPDYSNQPQHF.

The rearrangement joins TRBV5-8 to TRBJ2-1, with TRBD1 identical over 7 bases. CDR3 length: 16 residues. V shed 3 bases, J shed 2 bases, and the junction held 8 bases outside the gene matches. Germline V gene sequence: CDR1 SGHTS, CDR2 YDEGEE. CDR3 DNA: TGTGCCAGCAGCTGGCCGGGACAGACACCCTACAATGAGCAGTTCTTC. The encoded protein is CASSWPGQTPYNEQFF.

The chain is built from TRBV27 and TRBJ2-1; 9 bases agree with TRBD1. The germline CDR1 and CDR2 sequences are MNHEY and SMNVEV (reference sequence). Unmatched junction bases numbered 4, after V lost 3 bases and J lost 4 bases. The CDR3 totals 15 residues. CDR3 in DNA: TGTGCCAGCAGTTTGGGTGGGACAGGGTACAATGAGCAGTTCTTC. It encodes CASSLGGTGYNEQFF.

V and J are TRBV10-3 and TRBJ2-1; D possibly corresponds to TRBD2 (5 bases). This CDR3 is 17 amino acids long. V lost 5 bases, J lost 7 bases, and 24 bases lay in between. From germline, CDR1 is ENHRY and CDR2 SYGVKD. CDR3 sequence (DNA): TGTGCCATCAGTCCGTGGGAGCGAACCTTTCATCGTAATGAGCAGTTCTTC. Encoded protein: CAISPWERTFHRNEQFF.

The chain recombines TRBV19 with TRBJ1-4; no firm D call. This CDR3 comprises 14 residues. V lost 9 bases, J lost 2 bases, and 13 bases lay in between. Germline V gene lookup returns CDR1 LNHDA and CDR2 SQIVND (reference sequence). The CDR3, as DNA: TGTGCCAGCACCGCTAGATACACTAATGAAAAACTGTTTTTT. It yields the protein CASTARYTNEKLFF.

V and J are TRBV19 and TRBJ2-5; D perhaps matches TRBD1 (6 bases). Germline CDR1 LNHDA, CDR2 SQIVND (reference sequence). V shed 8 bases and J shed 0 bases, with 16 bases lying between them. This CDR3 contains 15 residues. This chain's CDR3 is CASSIVGAYQETQYF. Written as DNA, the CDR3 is TGTGCCAGTTCGATAGTGGGGGCCTACCAAGAGACCCAGTACTTC. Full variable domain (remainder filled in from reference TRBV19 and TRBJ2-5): DGGITQSPKYLFRKEGQNVTLSCEQNLNHDAMYWYRQDPGQGLRLIYYSQIVNDFQKGDIAEGYSVSREKKESFPLTVTSAQKNPTAFYLCASSIVGAYQETQYFGPGTRLLVL.

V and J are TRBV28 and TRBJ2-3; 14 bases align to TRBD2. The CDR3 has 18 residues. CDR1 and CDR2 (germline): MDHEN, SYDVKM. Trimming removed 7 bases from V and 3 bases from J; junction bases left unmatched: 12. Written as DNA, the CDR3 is TGTGCCAGCAACCAGTCCGGGACTAGCGGGAGTATGACAGATACGCAGTATTTT. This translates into CASNQSGTSGSMTDTQYF.

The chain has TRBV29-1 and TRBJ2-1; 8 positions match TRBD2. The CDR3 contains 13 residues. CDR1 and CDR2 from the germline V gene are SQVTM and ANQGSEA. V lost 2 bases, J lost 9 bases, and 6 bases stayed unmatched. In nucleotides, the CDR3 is TGCAGCGTTGAATTTACTAGCGGAACTGAGCAGTTCTTC. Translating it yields CSVEFTSGTEQFF.

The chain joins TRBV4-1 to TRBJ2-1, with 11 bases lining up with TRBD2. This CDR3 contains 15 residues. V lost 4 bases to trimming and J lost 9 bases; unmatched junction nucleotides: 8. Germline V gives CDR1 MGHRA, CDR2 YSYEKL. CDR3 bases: TGCGCCAGCAGCCTAAGATCCGGGACTAGCGGTGAGCAGTTCTTC. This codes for CASSLRSGTSGEQFF.

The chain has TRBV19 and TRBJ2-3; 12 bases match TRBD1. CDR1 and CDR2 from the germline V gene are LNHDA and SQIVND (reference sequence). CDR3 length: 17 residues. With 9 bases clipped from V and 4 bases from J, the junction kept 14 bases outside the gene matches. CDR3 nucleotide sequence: TGTGCCAGCCGACCGCCCAACCGGGACAGGGGGCCAGATACGCAGTATTTT. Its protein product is CASRPPNRDRGPDTQYF. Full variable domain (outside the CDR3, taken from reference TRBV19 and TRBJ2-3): DGGITQSPKYLFRKEGQNVTLSCEQNLNHDAMYWYRQDPGQGLRLIYYSQIVNDFQKGDIAEGYSVSREKKESFPLTVTSAQKNPTAFYLCASRPPNRDRGPDTQYFGPGTRLTVL.

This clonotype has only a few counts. The CDR3 region has the DNA TGTGCCAGCAGTGAGTGGCAGGGCGCAGCAGATACGCAGTATTTT. Amino acids: CASSEWQGAADTQYF. The J gene is TRBJ2-3, the V gene TRBV6-1, with a tentative D call TRBD1 (5 bases). CDR1 is MNHNS, CDR2 SASEGT, per germline. With 3 bases removed from V and 4 bases from J, the gap between germline ends came to 14 bases. This CDR3 comprises 15 residues.

In DNA form, the CDR3 reads TGTGCCAGCAGCGGCGGCTGGGTGTGTTTCTTT. Translation: CASSGGWVCFF. The rearrangement uses TRBV28 and TRBJ1-1; the D is unclear. The CDR3 is made up of 11 amino acids. Trimming took off 6 bases at V and 13 bases at J, with 15 bases between the two ends. Germline loops: CDR1 MDHEN, CDR2 SYDVKM.

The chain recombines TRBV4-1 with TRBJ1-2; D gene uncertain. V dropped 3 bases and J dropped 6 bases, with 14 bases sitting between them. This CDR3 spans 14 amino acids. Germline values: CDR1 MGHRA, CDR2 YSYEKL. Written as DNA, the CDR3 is TGCGCCAGCAGCCAGGAACTAAACAAGGATGGCTACACCTTC. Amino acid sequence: CASSQELNKDGYTF.

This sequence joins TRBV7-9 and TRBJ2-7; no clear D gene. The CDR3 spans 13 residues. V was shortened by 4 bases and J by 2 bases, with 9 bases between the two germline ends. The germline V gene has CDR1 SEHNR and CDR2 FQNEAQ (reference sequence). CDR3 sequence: CASSSSRTYEQYF. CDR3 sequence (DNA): TGTGCCAGCAGCTCGTCTAGGACCTACGAGCAGTACTTC.

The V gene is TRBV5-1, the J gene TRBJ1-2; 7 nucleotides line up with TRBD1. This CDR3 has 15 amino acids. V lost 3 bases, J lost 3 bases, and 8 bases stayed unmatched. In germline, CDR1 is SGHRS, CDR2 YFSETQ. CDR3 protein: CASSSRGPGDYGYTF. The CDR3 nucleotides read TGCGCCAGCAGCTCGAGGGGGCCGGGGGACTATGGCTACACCTTC.

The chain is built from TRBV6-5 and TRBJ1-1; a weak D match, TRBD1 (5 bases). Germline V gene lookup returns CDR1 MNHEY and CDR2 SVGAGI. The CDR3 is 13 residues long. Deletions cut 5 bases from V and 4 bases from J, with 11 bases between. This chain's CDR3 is CASSAQGVTEAFF. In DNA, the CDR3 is TGTGCCAGCAGTGCTCAGGGAGTCACTGAAGCTTTCTTT.

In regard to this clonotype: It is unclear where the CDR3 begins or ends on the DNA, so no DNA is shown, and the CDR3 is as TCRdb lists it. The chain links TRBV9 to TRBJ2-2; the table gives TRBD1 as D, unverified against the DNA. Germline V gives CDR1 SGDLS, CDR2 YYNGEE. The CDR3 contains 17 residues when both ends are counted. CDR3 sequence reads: CASSCPVGTDPRGSCFF.

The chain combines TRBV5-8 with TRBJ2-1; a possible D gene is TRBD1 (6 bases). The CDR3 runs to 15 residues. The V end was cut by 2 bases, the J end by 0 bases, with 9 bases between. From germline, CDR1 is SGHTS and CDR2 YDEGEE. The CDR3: CASSFEGVSYNEQFF. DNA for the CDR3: TGTGCCAGCAGCTTCGAGGGGGTCTCCTACAATGAGCAGTTCTTC.

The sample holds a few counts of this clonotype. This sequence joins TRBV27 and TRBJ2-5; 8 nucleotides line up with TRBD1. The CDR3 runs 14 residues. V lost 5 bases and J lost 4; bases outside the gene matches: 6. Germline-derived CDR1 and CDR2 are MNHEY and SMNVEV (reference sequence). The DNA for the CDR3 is TGTGCCAGCAGTCCCGGGACAGGAGGAGAGACCCAGTACTTC. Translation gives CASSPGTGGETQYF.

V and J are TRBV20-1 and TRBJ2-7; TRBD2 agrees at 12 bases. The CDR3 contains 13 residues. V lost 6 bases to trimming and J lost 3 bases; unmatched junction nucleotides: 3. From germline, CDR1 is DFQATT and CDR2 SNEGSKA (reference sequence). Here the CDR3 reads CSAPTSGGYEQYF. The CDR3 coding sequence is TGCAGTGCCCCGACTAGCGGGGGCTACGAGCAGTACTTC.

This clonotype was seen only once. The CDR3 coding sequence is TGTGCCAGCAGCAGACCGATACCGGGACTAGAATCAGATACGCAGTATTTT. This codes for CASSRPIPGLESDTQYF. V gene TRBV3-1 combines with J gene TRBJ2-3; 8 bases line up with TRBD2. Germline V gene data show CDR1 as LGHDT and CDR2 as YNNKEL (reference sequence). V trimming: 5 bases; J trimming: 4 bases; junction bases outside the gene matches: 14. The CDR3 is 17 amino acids.

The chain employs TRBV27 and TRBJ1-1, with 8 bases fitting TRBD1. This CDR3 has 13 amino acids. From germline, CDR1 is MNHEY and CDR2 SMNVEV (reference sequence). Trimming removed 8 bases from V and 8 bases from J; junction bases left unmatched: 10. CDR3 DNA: TGTGCCAGCGGGTCTCCGGGACAGGCGGAAGCTTTCTTT. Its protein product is CASGSPGQAEAFF.

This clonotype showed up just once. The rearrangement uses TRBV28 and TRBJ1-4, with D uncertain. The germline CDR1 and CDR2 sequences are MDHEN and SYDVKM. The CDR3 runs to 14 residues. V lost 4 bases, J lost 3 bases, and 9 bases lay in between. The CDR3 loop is CASSYGESNEKLFF. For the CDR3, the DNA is TGTGCCAGCAGTTATGGGGAGTCTAATGAAAAACTGTTTTTT. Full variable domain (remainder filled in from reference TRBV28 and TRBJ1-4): DVKVTQSSRYLVKRTGEKVFLECVQDMDHENMFWYRQDPGLGLRLIYFSYDVKMKEKGDIPEGYSVSREKKERFSLILESASTNQTSMYLCASSYGESNEKLFFGSGTQLSVL.